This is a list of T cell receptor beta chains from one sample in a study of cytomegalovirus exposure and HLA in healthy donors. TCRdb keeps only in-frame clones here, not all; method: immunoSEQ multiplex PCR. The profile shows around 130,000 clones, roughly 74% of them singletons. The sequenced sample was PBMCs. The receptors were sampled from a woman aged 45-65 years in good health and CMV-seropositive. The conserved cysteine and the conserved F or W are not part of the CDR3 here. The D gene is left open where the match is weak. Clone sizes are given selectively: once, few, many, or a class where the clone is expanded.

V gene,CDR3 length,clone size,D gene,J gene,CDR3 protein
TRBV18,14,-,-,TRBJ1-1,ASSEFSFTGDTEAF
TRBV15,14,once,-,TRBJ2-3,ATSRPTGPEGGTQY
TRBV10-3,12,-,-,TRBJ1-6,AISRGTNNSPLH
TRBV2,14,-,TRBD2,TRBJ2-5,ASSVVQRGDQETQY
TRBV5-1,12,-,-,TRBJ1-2,ASSTDTSNYGYT
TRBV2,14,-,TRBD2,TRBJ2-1,ASSPSTSGGANEQF
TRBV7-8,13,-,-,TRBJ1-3,ASSASGGSGNTIY
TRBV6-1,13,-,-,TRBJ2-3,ASSSDTTSTDTQY
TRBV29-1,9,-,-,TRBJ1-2,SEFGGEVYT
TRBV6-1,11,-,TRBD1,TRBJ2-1,ASSVDRDNEQF
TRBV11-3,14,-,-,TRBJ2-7,ASSLGRDYNLEEQY
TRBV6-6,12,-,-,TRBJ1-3,ASRQTRSGNTIY
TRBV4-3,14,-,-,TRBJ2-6,ASSQAEGSGANVLT
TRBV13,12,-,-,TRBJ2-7,ASSSGGTFYEQY
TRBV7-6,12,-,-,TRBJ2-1,ASRGGGMPGEQF
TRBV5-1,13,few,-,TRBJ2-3,ASSLEGHPTDTQY
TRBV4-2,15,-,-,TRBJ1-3,ASSQDSPLASGNTIY
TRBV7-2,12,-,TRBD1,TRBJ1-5,ASSGQGGGQPQH
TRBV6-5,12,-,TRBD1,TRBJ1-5,ASSRQGANQPQH
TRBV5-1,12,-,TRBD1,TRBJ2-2,ASGQGKRTGELF
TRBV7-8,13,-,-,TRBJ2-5,ASSRGRGAQETQY
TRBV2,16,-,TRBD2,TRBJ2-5,ASSGSWLAGDYQETQY
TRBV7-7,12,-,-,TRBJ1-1,ASSLAGGVAEAF
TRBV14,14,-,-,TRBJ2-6,ASSRTVGVGANVLT
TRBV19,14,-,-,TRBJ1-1,ASCRKGGPLNTEAF
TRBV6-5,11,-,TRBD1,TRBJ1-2,ASSKTGAYGYT
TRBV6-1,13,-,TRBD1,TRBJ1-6,ASSDPTGGVSPLH
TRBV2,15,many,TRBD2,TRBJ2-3,ASSEYLSSGGREGQY
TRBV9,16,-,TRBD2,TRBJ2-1,ASSVGGSGGSSDNEQF
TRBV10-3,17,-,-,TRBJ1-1,AISEARGSFSGMNTEAF
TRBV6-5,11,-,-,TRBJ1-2,ASSYLQGTGYP
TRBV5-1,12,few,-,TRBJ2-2,ASSLGGRTGELF
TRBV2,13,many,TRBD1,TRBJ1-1,ASRERTGGYTEAF
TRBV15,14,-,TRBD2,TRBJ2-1,ATSLSSGGAYNEQF
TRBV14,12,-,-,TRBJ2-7,ASSQEMGAYEQY
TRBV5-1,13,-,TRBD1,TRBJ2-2,ASSADRGRTGELF
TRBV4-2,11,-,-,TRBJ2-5,ASSGGALETQY
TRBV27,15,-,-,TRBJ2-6,ASSLSQTVSGANVLT
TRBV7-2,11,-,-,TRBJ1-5,ASSSDSGQPQH
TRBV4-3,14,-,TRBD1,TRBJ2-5,ASSQDQRQGEETQY
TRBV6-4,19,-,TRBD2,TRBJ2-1,ASSDSNPAGPSTSSYNEQF
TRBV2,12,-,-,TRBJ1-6,ASSPRSGNSPLH
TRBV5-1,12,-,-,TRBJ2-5,ASSPEAFRETQY
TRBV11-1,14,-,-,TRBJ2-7,ASSPFGQGKSYEQY
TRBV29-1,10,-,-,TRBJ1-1,SLLEGRGEAF
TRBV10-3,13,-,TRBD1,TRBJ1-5,AISESGTGNQPQH
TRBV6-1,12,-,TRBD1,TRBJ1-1,ASTLLTGPTEAF
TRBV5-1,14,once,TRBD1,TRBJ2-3,ASSGRDRYGTDTQY
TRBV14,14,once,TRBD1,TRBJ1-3,ASSGWGRGSGNTIY
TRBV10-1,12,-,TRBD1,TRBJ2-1,ASSESTGGNEQF
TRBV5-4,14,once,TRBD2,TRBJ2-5,ASSSEVGGGQETQY
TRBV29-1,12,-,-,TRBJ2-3,SGSSGQDTDTQY
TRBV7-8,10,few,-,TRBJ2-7,ASSTQDYEQY
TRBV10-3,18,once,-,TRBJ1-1,AISETPRPTGSGKNTEAF
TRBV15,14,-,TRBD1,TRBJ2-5,ATIPDPDRGQETQY
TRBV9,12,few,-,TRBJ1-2,ASSVAADGGGYT
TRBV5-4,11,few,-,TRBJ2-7,ASSLPGKYEQY
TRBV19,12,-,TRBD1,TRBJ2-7,ASSSGTGSYEQY
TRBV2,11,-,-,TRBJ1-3,ASSGQVGNTIY